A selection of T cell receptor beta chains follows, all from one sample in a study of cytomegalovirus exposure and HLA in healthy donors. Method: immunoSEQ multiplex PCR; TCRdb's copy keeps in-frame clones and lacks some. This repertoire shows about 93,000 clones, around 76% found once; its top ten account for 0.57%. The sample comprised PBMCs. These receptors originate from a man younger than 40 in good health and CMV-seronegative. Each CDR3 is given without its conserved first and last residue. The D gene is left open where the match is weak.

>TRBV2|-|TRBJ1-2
ASSHHQGRTNYGYT
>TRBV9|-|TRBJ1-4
ASSVGQGGEKLF
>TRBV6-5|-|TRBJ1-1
ASIRDFQSTEAF
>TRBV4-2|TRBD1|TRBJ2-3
ASSQRDRGRTDTQY
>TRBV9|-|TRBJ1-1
ASSVEPGLNTEAF
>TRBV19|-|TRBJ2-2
ASSIRGSQGNTGELF
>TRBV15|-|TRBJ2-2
ATSPRDTGELF
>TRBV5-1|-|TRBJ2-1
ASSLGGGGYNEQF
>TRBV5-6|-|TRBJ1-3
ASSPREWGNTIY
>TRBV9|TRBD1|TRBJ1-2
ASSPTTDRVSSYT
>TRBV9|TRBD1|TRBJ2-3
ASSVGIQGDGTDTQY
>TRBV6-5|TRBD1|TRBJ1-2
ASSPRTGSRYGYT
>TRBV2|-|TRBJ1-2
ASSTGYHGYT
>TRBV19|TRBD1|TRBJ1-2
ASSPTGDRGNGYT
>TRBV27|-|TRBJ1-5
ASRISGMNQPQH
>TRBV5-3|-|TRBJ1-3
ARSYCRTPDTIY
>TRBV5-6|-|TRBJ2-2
ASSPGQTRNTGELF
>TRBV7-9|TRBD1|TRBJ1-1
ASSDSGTGLSEAF
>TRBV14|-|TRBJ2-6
ASSRYSSGANVLT
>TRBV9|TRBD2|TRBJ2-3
ASSVGGLAFITDTQY
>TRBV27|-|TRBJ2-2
ASSLSPRPGELF
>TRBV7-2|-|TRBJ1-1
ASRMQGKWDTEAF
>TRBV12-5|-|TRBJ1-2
ASGLLMDSDNYGYT
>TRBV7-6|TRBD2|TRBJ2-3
ASSSTGTSGTDTQY
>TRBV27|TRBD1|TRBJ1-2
ASSLKGQGARGYT
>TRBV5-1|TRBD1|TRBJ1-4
ASSRGTGGSEKLF
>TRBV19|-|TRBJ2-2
ASSIIGGSGELF
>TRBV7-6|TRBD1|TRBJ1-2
ASSPGTGGRGYT
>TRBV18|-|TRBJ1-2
ASSPRSEDGYT
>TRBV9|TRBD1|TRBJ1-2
ASSGGPGGLYGYT
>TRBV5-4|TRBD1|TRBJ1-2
ASSRDRDGGYT
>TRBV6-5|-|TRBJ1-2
ASRGLSSRGGYT
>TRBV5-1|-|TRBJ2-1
ASSLGGPGSYNEQF
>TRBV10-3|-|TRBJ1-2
AISESTPGDGYT
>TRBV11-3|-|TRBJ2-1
ASTELDEQF
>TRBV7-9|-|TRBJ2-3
ASSSVAGTSTQY
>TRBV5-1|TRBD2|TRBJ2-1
ASRDLLAGAQFLSSYNEQF
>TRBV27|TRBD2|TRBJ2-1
ASNPTSGVREQF
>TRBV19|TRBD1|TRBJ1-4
ASRAGQGVATNEKLF
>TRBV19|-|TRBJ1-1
ASSPQLPWNTEAF
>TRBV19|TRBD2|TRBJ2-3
ASSMVAGASTDTQY
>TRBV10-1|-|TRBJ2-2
ASSEGTHTGELF
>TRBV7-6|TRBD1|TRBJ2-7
ASSPRTGSSYEQY
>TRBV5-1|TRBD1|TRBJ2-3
ASSSGQGADTQY
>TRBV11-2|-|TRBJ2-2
AAGQRFGTGELF
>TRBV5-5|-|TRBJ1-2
ASSLERNYGYT
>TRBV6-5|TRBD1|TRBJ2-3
ASSRGQGADTQY
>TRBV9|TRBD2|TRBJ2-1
ASSTVTSGRANEQF